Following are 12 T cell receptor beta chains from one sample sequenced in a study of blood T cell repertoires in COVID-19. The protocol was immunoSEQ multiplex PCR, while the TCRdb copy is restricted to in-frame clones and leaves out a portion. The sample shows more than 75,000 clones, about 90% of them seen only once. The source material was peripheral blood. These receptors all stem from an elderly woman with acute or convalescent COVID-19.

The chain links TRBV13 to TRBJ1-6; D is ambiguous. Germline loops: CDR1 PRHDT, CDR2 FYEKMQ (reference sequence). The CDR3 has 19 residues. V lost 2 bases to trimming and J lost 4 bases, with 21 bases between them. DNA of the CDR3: TGTGCCAGCAGCTTACGTCGTGAAGGGAGGGTAAAGTATAATTCACCCCTCCACTTT. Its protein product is CASSLRREGRVKYNSPLHF. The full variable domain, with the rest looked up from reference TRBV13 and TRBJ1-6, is AAGVIQSPRHLIKEKRETATLKCYPIPRHDTVYWYQQGPGQDPQFLISFYEKMQSDKGSIPDRFSAQQFSDYHSELNMSSLELGDSALYFCASSLRREGRVKYNSPLHFGNGTRLTVT.

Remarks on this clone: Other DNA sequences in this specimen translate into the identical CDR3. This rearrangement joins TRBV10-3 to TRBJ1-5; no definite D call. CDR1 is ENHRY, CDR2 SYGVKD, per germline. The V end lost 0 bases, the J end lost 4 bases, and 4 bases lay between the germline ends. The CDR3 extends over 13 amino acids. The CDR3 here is CAISESRNQPQHF. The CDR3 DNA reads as TGTGCCATCAGTGAGTCACGGAATCAGCCCCAGCATTTT.

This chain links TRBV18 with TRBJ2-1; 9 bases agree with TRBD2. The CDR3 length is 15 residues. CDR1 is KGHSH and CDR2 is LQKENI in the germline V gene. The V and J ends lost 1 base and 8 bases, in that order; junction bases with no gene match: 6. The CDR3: CASSPLAGALDEQFF. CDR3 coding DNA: TGTGCCAGCTCACCACTAGCGGGAGCTCTGGATGAGCAGTTCTTC.

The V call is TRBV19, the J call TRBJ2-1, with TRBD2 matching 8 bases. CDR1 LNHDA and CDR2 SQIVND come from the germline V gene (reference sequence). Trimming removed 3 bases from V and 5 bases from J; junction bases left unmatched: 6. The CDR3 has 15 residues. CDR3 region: CASSIWLAGDNEQFF. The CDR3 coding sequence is TGTGCCAGTAGTATCTGGCTAGCGGGTGACAATGAGCAGTTCTTC.

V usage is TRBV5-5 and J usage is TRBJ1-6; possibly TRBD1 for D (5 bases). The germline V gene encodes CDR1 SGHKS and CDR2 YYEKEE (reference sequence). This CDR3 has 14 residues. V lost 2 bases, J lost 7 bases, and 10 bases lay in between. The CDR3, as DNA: TGTGCCAGCAGCTTTACAGGAGTGAATTCACCCCTCCACTTT. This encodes CASSFTGVNSPLHF.

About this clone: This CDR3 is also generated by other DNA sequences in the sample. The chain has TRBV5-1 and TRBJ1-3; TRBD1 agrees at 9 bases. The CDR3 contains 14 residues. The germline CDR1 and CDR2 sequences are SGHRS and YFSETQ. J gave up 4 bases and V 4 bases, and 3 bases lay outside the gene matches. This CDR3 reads CASSPGTGGNTIYF. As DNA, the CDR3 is TGCGCCAGCAGCCCAGGGACAGGGGGAAACACCATATATTTT. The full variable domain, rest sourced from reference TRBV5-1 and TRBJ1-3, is KAGVTQTPRYLIKTRGQQVTLSCSPISGHRSVSWYQQTPGQGLQFLFEYFSETQRNKGNFPGRFSGRQFSNSRSEMNVSTLELGDSALYLCASSPGTGGNTIYFGEGSWLTVV.

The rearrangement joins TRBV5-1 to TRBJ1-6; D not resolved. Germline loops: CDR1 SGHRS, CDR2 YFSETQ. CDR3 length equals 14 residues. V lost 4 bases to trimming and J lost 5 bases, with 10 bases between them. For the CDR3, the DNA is TGCGCCAGCAGCCGGGAAGAAAATAATTCACCCCTCCACTTT. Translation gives CASSREENNSPLHF.

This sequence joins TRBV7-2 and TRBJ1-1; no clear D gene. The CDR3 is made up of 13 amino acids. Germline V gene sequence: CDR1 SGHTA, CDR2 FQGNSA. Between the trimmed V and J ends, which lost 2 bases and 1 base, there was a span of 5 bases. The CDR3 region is CASSLSWNTEAFF. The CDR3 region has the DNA TGTGCCAGCAGCTTATCATGGAACACTGAAGCTTTCTTT.

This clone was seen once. The DNA for the CDR3 is TGTGCCAGCAGCTTCGGGGGTGCCACCGGGGAGCTGTTTTTT. Amino acid sequence: CASSFGGATGELFF. The chain has TRBV7-3 and TRBJ2-2; a possible D gene is TRBD2 (6 bases). This CDR3 region has 14 residues. Between the trimmed V and J ends, which lost 3 bases and 4 bases, there was a span of 9 bases. The V gene's germline CDR1 is SGHTA and CDR2 FQGTGA. Drawing the rest from reference TRBV7-3 and TRBJ2-2, the complete variable domain is GAGVSQTPSNKVTEKGKYVELRCDPISGHTALYWYRQSLGQGPEFLIYFQGTGAADDSGLPNDRFFAVRPEGSVSTLKIQRTERGDSAVYLCASSFGGATGELFFGEGSRLTVL.

As DNA, the CDR3 is TGTGCCAGCAGTCTAGGGGACAGGGGAAGGGCTGAAGCTTTCTTT. Translated, it gives CASSLGDRGRAEAFF. The V call is TRBV27, the J call TRBJ1-1, with 10 positions matching TRBD1. With V trimmed by 5 bases and J by 6 bases, 9 bases remained unmatched. The CDR3 extends over 15 amino acids. Germline CDR1 is MNHEY and CDR2 is SMNVEV (reference sequence).

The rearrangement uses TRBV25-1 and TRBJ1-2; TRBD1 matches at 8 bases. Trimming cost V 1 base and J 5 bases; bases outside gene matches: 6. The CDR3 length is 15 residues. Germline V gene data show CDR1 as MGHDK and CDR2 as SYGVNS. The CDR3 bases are TGTGCCAGCAGTGAATGGTACAGGGGGTCATATGGCTACACCTTC. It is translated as CASSEWYRGSYGYTF.

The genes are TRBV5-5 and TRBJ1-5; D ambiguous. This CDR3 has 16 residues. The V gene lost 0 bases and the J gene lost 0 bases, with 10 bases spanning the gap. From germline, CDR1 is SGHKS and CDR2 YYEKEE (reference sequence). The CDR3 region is CASSLGGPYSNQPQHF. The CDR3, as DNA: TGTGCCAGCAGCTTGGGAGGGCCTTATAGCAATCAGCCCCAGCATTTT.